This is a list of T cell receptor beta chains from one sample in a study of T cells in localized non-small cell lung cancer. Sequencing used immunoSEQ multiplex PCR; TCRdb keeps in-frame clones, though not all of them. The data contain 35,000 to 50,000 clones, 75% to 90% of them singletons. This specimen was peripheral blood, taken before any cancer treatment. These receptor sequences come from a man aged 40-75 years with stage I lung adenocarcinoma. The CDR3 runs from the conserved cysteine through the conserved F or W. The order of the fields is D gene, V gene, J gene, clone size, CDR3 protein, CDR3 DNA. D genes are given only for firm matches. Only some rows state a clone size, as once, few, many or a class for expanded clones.

D gene: TRBD1; V gene: TRBV9; J gene: TRBJ2-7; clone size: .; CDR3 protein: CASSASQGNSYEQYF; CDR3 DNA: TGTGCCAGCAGCGCATCACAGGGGAACTCCTACGAGCAGTACTTC
D gene: .; V gene: TRBV4-3; J gene: TRBJ2-1; clone size: .; CDR3 protein: CASSQGRPKVNEQFF; CDR3 DNA: TGCGCCAGCAGCCAGGGCAGACCTAAAGTCAATGAGCAGTTCTTC
D gene: TRBD2; V gene: TRBV6-1; J gene: TRBJ2-5; clone size: .; CDR3 protein: CASSEAQRESETQYF; CDR3 DNA: TGTGCCAGCAGTGAAGCCCAGCGGGAGTCAGAGACCCAGTACTTC
D gene: TRBD1; V gene: TRBV27; J gene: TRBJ1-1; clone size: few; CDR3 protein: CASSSPHRGGGTEAFF; CDR3 DNA: TGTGCCAGCAGTTCCCCCCACAGGGGCGGGGGTACTGAAGCTTTCTTT
D gene: .; V gene: TRBV4-2; J gene: TRBJ2-7; clone size: once; CDR3 protein: CASSQYAGDFYEQYF; CDR3 DNA: TGTGCCAGCAGCCAATATGCCGGGGACTTCTACGAGCAGTACTTC
D gene: .; V gene: TRBV28; J gene: TRBJ2-7; clone size: .; CDR3 protein: CASSLPLYEQYF; CDR3 DNA: TGTGCCAGCAGTTTACCCCTTTACGAGCAGTACTTC
D gene: .; V gene: TRBV5-5; J gene: TRBJ1-5; clone size: .; CDR3 protein: CASSLGWNQPQHF; CDR3 DNA: TGTGCCAGCAGCTTAGGGTGGAATCAGCCCCAGCATTTT
D gene: .; V gene: TRBV19; J gene: TRBJ1-4; clone size: .; CDR3 protein: CASSPRHDFGEKLFF; CDR3 DNA: TGTGCCAGTAGTCCGCGACACGACTTCGGTGAAAAACTGTTTTTT
D gene: .; V gene: TRBV7-9; J gene: TRBJ2-1; clone size: .; CDR3 protein: CASSAASLSYNEQFF; CDR3 DNA: TGTGCCAGCAGCGCCGCTAGTCTCTCCTACAATGAGCAGTTCTTC
D gene: TRBD1; V gene: TRBV29-1; J gene: TRBJ1-1; clone size: .; CDR3 protein: CSVMGQSNTEAFF; CDR3 DNA: TGCAGCGTTATGGGACAGTCGAACACTGAAGCTTTCTTT
D gene: TRBD1; V gene: TRBV5-1; J gene: TRBJ1-2; clone size: .; CDR3 protein: CASSLRTGYYGYTF; CDR3 DNA: TGCGCCAGCAGCTTGAGGACAGGCTACTATGGCTACACCTTC
D gene: .; V gene: TRBV15; J gene: TRBJ2-5; clone size: .; CDR3 protein: CATSRGGPSETQYF; CDR3 DNA: TGTGCCACCAGCAGAGGAGGCCCCTCAGAGACCCAGTACTTC
D gene: .; V gene: TRBV7-2; J gene: TRBJ2-1; clone size: .; CDR3 protein: CASSLRAFSYNEQFF; CDR3 DNA: TGTGCCAGCAGCTTAAGAGCCTTCTCCTACAATGAGCAGTTCTTC
D gene: .; V gene: TRBV4-1; J gene: TRBJ2-7; clone size: .; CDR3 protein: CASSQGGVRYEQYF; CDR3 DNA: TGCGCCAGCAGCCAAGGCGGGGTCCGCTACGAGCAGTACTTC
D gene: .; V gene: TRBV29-1; J gene: TRBJ2-5; clone size: .; CDR3 protein: CSVDRQASWTQYF; CDR3 DNA: TGCAGCGTTGACCGACAGGCCTCATGGACCCAGTACTTC
D gene: TRBD1; V gene: TRBV11-3; J gene: TRBJ1-1; clone size: .; CDR3 protein: CASSPSVTGEAFF; CDR3 DNA: TGTGCCAGCAGCCCAAGCGTGACAGGGGAAGCTTTCTTT
D gene: TRBD1; V gene: TRBV7-2; J gene: TRBJ2-5; clone size: .; CDR3 protein: CASSRNRGEETQYF; CDR3 DNA: TGTGCCAGCAGCAGAAACAGGGGTGAAGAGACCCAGTACTTC
D gene: TRBD1; V gene: TRBV7-2; J gene: TRBJ2-2; clone size: .; CDR3 protein: CASTLTLQGAGELFF; CDR3 DNA: TGTGCCAGCACCCTAACCCTACAGGGGGCCGGGGAGCTGTTTTTT
D gene: .; V gene: TRBV29-1; J gene: TRBJ1-1; clone size: once; CDR3 protein: CSVVGLGQGRNTEAFF; CDR3 DNA: TGCAGCGTTGTAGGTCTCGGGCAGGGGAGGAACACTGAAGCTTTCTTT
D gene: .; V gene: TRBV13; J gene: TRBJ2-3; clone size: few; CDR3 protein: CASNLADTDTQYF; CDR3 DNA: TGTGCCAGCAACTTGGCGGACACAGATACGCAGTATTTT
D gene: TRBD2; V gene: TRBV4-3; J gene: TRBJ2-7; clone size: .; CDR3 protein: CASSQGIAGASYEQYF; CDR3 DNA: TGCGCCAGCAGCCAAGGGATAGCGGGAGCCTCCTACGAGCAGTACTTC
D gene: .; V gene: TRBV4-1; J gene: TRBJ2-1; clone size: .; CDR3 protein: CASSQESSYNEQFF; CDR3 DNA: TGCGCCAGCAGCCAAGAAAGCTCCTACAATGAGCAGTTCTTC